Following are 2 T cell receptor beta chains from one sample sequenced in a study of response to subunit inactivated influenza vaccine. MiXCR was run by TCRdb on the RT-PCR reads, yielding one entry per CDR3 protein. This repertoire shows roughly 760,000 distinct CDR3 sequences, 21% found once; its top ten account for 9.5% to 13%. The specimen comprised PBMCs from blood, sampled approximately 5 days after vaccination. The receptors were gathered from a man between 45 and 60 years old who received an inactivated influenza vaccine.

This clonotype appeared a few times. The junction shows a germline mismatch at one end, possibly a read error. The chain links TRBV7-7 to TRBJ2-5; the D is unclear. The germline gives CDR1 SSHAT, CDR2 FNYEAQ (reference sequence). This CDR3 region has 14 residues. The CDR3, as DNA: TGTGCTAGCAGCTCCAGACCAGGTGAAGAGACCCAGTACTTC. Translated: CASSSRPGEETQYF. The full variable domain, with the rest looked up from reference TRBV7-7 and TRBJ2-5, is GAGVSQSPRYKVTKRGQDVTLRCDPISSHATLYWYQQALGQGPEFLTYFNYEAQPDKSGLPSDRFSAERPEGSISTLTIQRTEQRDSAMYRCASSSRPGEETQYFGPGTRLLVL.

The chain joins TRBV29-1 to TRBJ1-5; D not certain. This CDR3 has 13 residues. The germline V and J ends were trimmed by 1 base and 9 bases, with 13 bases remaining between them. Per the germline V gene, CDR1 is SQVTM and CDR2 is ANQGSEA. The CDR3 spells CSVEVSSPGPQHF. CDR3 bases: TGCAGCGTTGAAGTGTCCTCCCCCGGGCCCCAGCATTTT.